Listed below are T cell receptor beta chains from one sample, sequenced in a study of patients and donors after allogeneic stem cell transplantation. TCRdb called the RT-PCR reads again in MiXCR, with one record for every CDR3 protein. Of approximately 140,000 distinct CDR3 sequences listed, approximately 37% are singletons. The specimen sequenced was blood, either unsorted or a sorted T cell fraction (not recorded which). The receptors stem from a human donor who was either an allogeneic HSCT recipient or a stem cell or donor lymphocyte infusion donor (not recorded which). It is not recorded whose cells these are; they may come from a transplant donor. CDR3s include the opening cysteine and the closing phenylalanine or tryptophan. Fields, in order: D gene, V gene, J gene, CDR3 protein. A D gene is named only where the DNA matches it firmly.

D gene: .; V gene: TRBV21-1; J gene: TRBJ1-4; CDR3 protein: CASSFDRNNEKLFF
D gene: .; V gene: TRBV9; J gene: TRBJ2-2; CDR3 protein: CASSVGPSPGELFF
D gene: .; V gene: TRBV12-3/TRBV12-4; J gene: TRBJ2-1; CDR3 protein: CASSLVSGYNEQFF
D gene: TRBD1; V gene: TRBV12-3/TRBV12-4; J gene: TRBJ2-5; CDR3 protein: CASSSGTGRGETQYF
D gene: .; V gene: TRBV3-1; J gene: TRBJ1-3; CDR3 protein: CASSPLGAEGNTIYF
D gene: TRBD1; V gene: TRBV29-1; J gene: TRBJ1-5; CDR3 protein: CSVDGGQGVYSNQPQHF
D gene: .; V gene: TRBV5-4; J gene: TRBJ2-1; CDR3 protein: CASSRPMGYNEQFF
D gene: .; V gene: TRBV28; J gene: TRBJ2-1; CDR3 protein: CASSYPIREQFF
D gene: TRBD1; V gene: TRBV20-1; J gene: TRBJ1-1; CDR3 protein: CSAGGTANTEAFF
D gene: .; V gene: TRBV6-5; J gene: TRBJ1-5; CDR3 protein: CASRPGTVKAPQHF
D gene: .; V gene: TRBV5-1; J gene: TRBJ2-1; CDR3 protein: CASSLGSGNVWGEQFF
D gene: .; V gene: TRBV29-1; J gene: TRBJ1-1; CDR3 protein: CSVLFGNTEAFF